This T cell receptor beta chain came from a study of shared clonotypes between healthy human individuals. Terminally differentiated effector memory CD45RA+ cells were excluded from the naive CD8 cells, which were CD45RO-negative and positively selected for CCR7. Data came from immunoSEQ multiplex PCR; TCRdb stores just in-frame clones and leaves some out. The sample yields some 600,000 clones, approximately 96% seen once. This clone was picked up one time. There are 14 residues in the CDR3. The V gene end was trimmed by 6 bases and the J gene end by 4 bases; junction bases not matched to a gene: 5. Germline assignment: CDR1 MRHNA and CDR2 SNTAGT.

The receptor comes from a woman aged 25 to 39 in good health. Sequencing was carried out using naive CD8+ T cells sorted from blood. This rearrangement joins TRBV6-4 to TRBJ1-2; 10 bases are a match to TRBD1. The CDR3 spells CASSPGTGAYGYTF. The DNA for the CDR3 is TGTGCCAGCAGCCCCGGGACAGGGGCCTATGGCTACACCTTC.